Listed here is a single T cell receptor (beta chain). What this receptor recognizes is not known. A read error is possible here, since a much larger clone lies one base away. Other DNA sequences from this sample encode an identical CDR3 as well. Using the deep immunoSEQ assay, TCR CDR3 regions were amplified from genomic DNA by multiplex PCR. Extracted genomic DNA from each cell subset was distributed evenly across all wells of several immunoSEQ 96-well plates, and each plate was treated as a replicate. For sorted subsets, about 0.2 ug genomic DNA, equal to approximately 30,000 T cell genomes, was loaded into each replicate PCR. Purified libraries were quantified with a Qubit 3.0 fluorometer, sized on a Bioanalyzer 2100, and re-quantified with the KAPA Library Quantification kit. A separate single-read 150-cycle Illumina NextSeq 550 flow cell was used to sequence each immunoSEQ 96-well plate. As for how the authors treated the data: Because only junctional sequences without quality scores were contained in the immunoSEQ output, filtering matching that applied to full-length reads could not be performed. Sequences were annotated with PyIR, a Python wrapper for IgBLAST v1.9, and V/J genes and CDR3 were assigned using IMGT germline references. Reads were removed for weak V/J assignments (E-value above 1e-6), missing CDR3, stop codons, out-of-frame junctions, or ambiguous translated residues. V3J clonotypes were defined as sequences sharing the same inferred V gene, J gene, and CDR3 amino acid sequence. The percentage overlap between two repertoires was calculated by dividing the number of shared unique clonotypes by the size of the smaller repertoire. Repertoire richness was assessed with RTK rarefaction, the Chao1 estimator, and Recon v2.1 estimates of unobserved clonotypes. OLGA was used to compute generation probabilities for all TCRbeta clonotypes that the gDNA method yielded from a few donors. Here the immuneACCESS table is served through TCRdb, limited to in-frame sequences with V and J called. Missing clones are a known gap in these copies; in checked studies unresolved V genes cover under half, and the rest lacks a known reason. That table gives V, J and clone size, and the DNA gave D and trimming. Across this sample there are around 2,000,000 clones, with 95% seen only once. Clones ranked in the top ten supply roughly 0.13% of the sample.

The data were obtained in a study of shared clonotypes between healthy human individuals (dated by TCRdb to 2019 to 2021). As for the study more broadly: A couple of women and a few men aged 18 to 49 years were included in the cohort. For each donor, CD4 naive and CD4 memory were each run on three plates, CD8 naive on two plates, and CD8 memory on one plate. Leukapheresis yielded between about 0.94 and 8.9 billion PBMCs per donor. To estimate repertoire size and how much clonotype sharing occurs between individuals, the study deeply sequenced the blood TCR repertoires of about 5 healthy adults. To increase sequencing depth and limit assay-specific biases, different laboratories used diverse techniques to prepare libraries and sequence TCR repertoires. The full study reports these points: Clonotypes shared by all four sorted-subset donors showed higher generation probabilities than non-shared clonotypes. Naive subsets generally had larger estimated clonotype richness than memory subsets. Rarefaction of sorted-subset datasets indicated incomplete sequencing despite the large sequencing depth. Because the study included a small number of donors, the genetic and exposure-history diversity represented was limited. Pairwise subsampling led to the expectation that sequencing depth would affect the degree of clonotype sharing among donors. Across a few donors, approximately 5% of naive CD4, more than 3% of naive CD8, 2.3% of memory CD4, and 0.4% to 0.45% of memory CD8 clonotypes were shared. Sampling was limited to blood, and TCR repertoires in tissue likely differ from TCR repertoires in blood.

Taken from cysteine to phenylalanine, the CDR3 has 15 residues. The sequence is cut down to CDR3 DNA, 45 bases in frame from base 1. Via the germline V gene (reference sequence), CDR1 is GTSNPN and CDR2 SVGIG. Donors were healthy HIV-negative adults with no recently reported acute infections or vaccinations. Every donor was a Caucasian adult residing in Nashville, Tennessee, USA. CD4+ T cells were enriched by magnetic negative selection; naive cells were then positively selected on CD45RA, and the negative fraction formed the memory subset. Blood was obtained by leukapheresis, after which PBMCs were separated by Ficoll-Histopaque density gradient centrifugation and cryopreserved in liquid nitrogen vapor phase. Analytical flow cytometry was used to check the purity and quantity of every magnetically sorted T cell population. Genomic DNA was isolated from each sorted fraction and quantified by UV absorbance on a Nanodrop 2000c.

The chain uses TRBV30 and TRBJ1-4, with no confident D gene call. The clonotype comes from a man aged 18-30 years in good health. The sequencing sample was made of naive CD4+ T cells sorted from blood. The meaning of the sample's cell subset or site label: CD45RA+ positively selected. CDR3 protein: CAWSVLGTDNEKLFF. The DNA sequence reads TGTGCCTGGAGTGTACTAGGAACAGACAATGAAAAACTGTTTTTC. With the rest looked up from the reference TRBV30 and TRBJ1-4 genes rather than sequenced, the full variable domain is SQTIHQWPATLVQPVGSPLSLECTVEGTSNPNLYWYRQAAGRGLQLLFYSVGIGQISSEVPQNLSASRPQDRQFILSSKKLLLSDSGFYLCAWSVLGTDNEKLFFGSGTQLSVL.